This TCR beta chain is from a study of cytomegalovirus exposure and HLA in healthy donors. This clone was seen a few times. The V gene lost 1 base and the J gene lost 0 bases, with 7 bases spanning the gap. There are 15 residues in the CDR3. Germline V gene data show CDR1 as SGHTA and CDR2 as FQGNSA. With 60 Vbeta and 13 Jbeta primers, the PCR was carried out. The data were produced by immunoSEQ multiplex PCR, yet TCRdb's version contains in-frame clones alone and is incomplete. Of 90,000 to 120,000 clones listed, approximately 73% are singletons. The chain is built from TRBV7-2 and TRBJ2-4; D not resolved. Sequenced sample: PBMCs. The TCR comes from a man aged 25-45 years in good health and CMV-seronegative. The CDR3 sequence is CASSLDYLAKNIQYF. The CDR3 DNA reads TGTGCCAGCAGCTTAGACTACTTAGCCAAAAACATTCAGTACTTC.